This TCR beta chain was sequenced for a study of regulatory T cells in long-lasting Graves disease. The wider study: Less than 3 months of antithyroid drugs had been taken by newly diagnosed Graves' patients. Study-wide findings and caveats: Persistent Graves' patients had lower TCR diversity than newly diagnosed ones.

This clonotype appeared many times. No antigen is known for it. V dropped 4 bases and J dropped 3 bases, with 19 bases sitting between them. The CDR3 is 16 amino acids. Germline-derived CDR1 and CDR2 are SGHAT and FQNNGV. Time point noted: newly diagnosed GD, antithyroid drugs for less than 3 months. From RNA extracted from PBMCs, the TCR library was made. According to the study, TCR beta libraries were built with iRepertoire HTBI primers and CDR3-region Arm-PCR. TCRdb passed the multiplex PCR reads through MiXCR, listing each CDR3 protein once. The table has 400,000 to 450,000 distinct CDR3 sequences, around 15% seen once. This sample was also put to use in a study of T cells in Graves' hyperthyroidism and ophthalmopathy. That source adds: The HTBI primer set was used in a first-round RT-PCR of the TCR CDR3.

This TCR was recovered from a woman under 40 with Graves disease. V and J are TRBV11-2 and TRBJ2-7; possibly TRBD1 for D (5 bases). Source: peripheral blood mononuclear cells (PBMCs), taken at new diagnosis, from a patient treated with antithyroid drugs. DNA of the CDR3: TGTGCCAGCAGCTCAACCCCGATGACAGTCTACTACGAGCAGTACTTC. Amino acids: CASSSTPMTVYYEQYF.